A selection of T cell receptor beta chains follows, all from one sample in a study of T cell responses to AZD1222 COVID-19 vaccine. Clones were read by immunoSEQ multiplex PCR, and TCRdb kept only the in-frame ones, dropping some. Of 90,000 to 100,000 clones listed, about 85% are singletons. Here the sequenced sample was peripheral blood, taken on day 0 of AZD1222 vaccination. Source of these receptors: an adult in good health. Both conserved end residues are part of each CDR3. The D gene is left open where the match is weak. Size values are once, few and many counts, or a class for expanded clones, and some rows have none.

cdr3_aa: CAWRHRGVPTGELFF
cdr3_nt: TGTGCCTGGAGGCACAGGGGCGTCCCCACCGGGGAGCTGTTTTTT
v_call: TRBV30
d_call: TRBD1
j_call: TRBJ2-2
clone_size: -

cdr3_aa: CASSQETGIMNTEAFF
cdr3_nt: TGTGCCAGCAGCCAAGAAACAGGCATCATGAACACTGAAGCTTTCTTT
v_call: TRBV3-1/TRBV3-2
d_call: -
j_call: TRBJ1-1
clone_size: -

cdr3_aa: CASSIEGHSNQPQHF
cdr3_nt: TGTGCCAGTAGTATAGAGGGGCATAGCAATCAGCCCCAGCATTTT
v_call: TRBV19
d_call: -
j_call: TRBJ1-5
clone_size: -

cdr3_aa: CASTMGGRYPEKLFF
cdr3_nt: TGTGCCAGTACCATGGGGGGGCGATATCCCGAAAAACTGTTTTTT
v_call: TRBV19
d_call: -
j_call: TRBJ1-4
clone_size: -

cdr3_aa: CAISDRDRGPEKLFF
cdr3_nt: TGTGCCATCAGTGACCGAGACAGGGGGCCAGAAAAACTGTTTTTT
v_call: TRBV10-3
d_call: TRBD1
j_call: TRBJ1-4
clone_size: -

cdr3_aa: CASSLTRLYWNEQFF
cdr3_nt: TGTGCCAGCAGCCTCACTAGACTTTATTGGAATGAGCAGTTCTTC
v_call: TRBV11-3
d_call: -
j_call: TRBJ2-1
clone_size: -

cdr3_aa: CSVELVGAGGGNQPQHF
cdr3_nt: TGCAGCGTTGAGTTGGTCGGGGCAGGGGGCGGCAATCAGCCCCAGCATTTT
v_call: TRBV29-1
d_call: TRBD1
j_call: TRBJ1-5
clone_size: -

cdr3_aa: CASSQLTDSNQPQHF
cdr3_nt: TGTGCCAGCAGCCAATTGACAGATAGCAATCAGCCCCAGCATTTT
v_call: TRBV2
d_call: -
j_call: TRBJ1-5
clone_size: -

cdr3_aa: CASRPGGDTQYF
cdr3_nt: TGTGCCAGCAGACCAGGGGGGGATACGCAGTATTTT
v_call: TRBV14
d_call: -
j_call: TRBJ2-3
clone_size: -

cdr3_aa: CASSPQTSGGTDTQYF
cdr3_nt: TGTGCCAGCAGCCCTCAGACTAGCGGGGGCACAGATACGCAGTATTTT
v_call: TRBV7-3
d_call: TRBD2
j_call: TRBJ2-3
clone_size: -

cdr3_aa: CASSVEGGSGANVLTF
cdr3_nt: TGTGCCAGCAGCGTAGAGGGTGGGTCTGGGGCCAACGTCCTGACTTTC
v_call: TRBV9
d_call: -
j_call: TRBJ2-6
clone_size: -

cdr3_aa: CASSPPRAPDTQYF
cdr3_nt: TGTGCCAGCAGCCCCCCGCGGGCCCCAGATACGCAGTATTTT
v_call: TRBV7-3
d_call: -
j_call: TRBJ2-3
clone_size: -

cdr3_aa: CSVLTLGNTIYF
cdr3_nt: TGCAGCGTGCTAACCTTGGGAAACACCATATATTTT
v_call: TRBV29-1
d_call: -
j_call: TRBJ1-3
clone_size: -

cdr3_aa: CASSERGSSSTDTQYF
cdr3_nt: TGTGCCAGCAGTGAGAGGGGCTCGTCTAGCACAGATACGCAGTATTTT
v_call: TRBV2
d_call: -
j_call: TRBJ2-3
clone_size: -

cdr3_aa: CASTPPTGSYNEQFF
cdr3_nt: TGTGCCAGCACCCCTCCCACTGGCTCCTACAATGAGCAGTTCTTC
v_call: TRBV5-8
d_call: -
j_call: TRBJ2-1
clone_size: few

cdr3_aa: CASSRASGAHNEQFF
cdr3_nt: TGTGCCAGCTCCCGGGCTAGCGGGGCGCACAATGAGCAGTTCTTC
v_call: TRBV18
d_call: TRBD2
j_call: TRBJ2-1
clone_size: -

cdr3_aa: CASSLTAHYGYTF
cdr3_nt: TGTGCCAGCAGCTTAACGGCCCACTATGGCTACACCTTC
v_call: TRBV11-3
d_call: -
j_call: TRBJ1-2
clone_size: few

cdr3_aa: CSVLENTGELFF
cdr3_nt: TGCAGCGTGTTGGAGAACACCGGGGAGCTGTTTTTT
v_call: TRBV29-1
d_call: -
j_call: TRBJ2-2
clone_size: few

cdr3_aa: CASSRAQGLNYGYTF
cdr3_nt: TGTGCCTCTTCTCGAGCTCAGGGCCTTAACTATGGCTACACCTTC
v_call: TRBV19
d_call: -
j_call: TRBJ1-2
clone_size: -

cdr3_aa: CASSGRSGHSGANVLTF
cdr3_nt: TGTGCCAGCAGCGGGAGGTCAGGGCACTCTGGGGCCAACGTCCTGACTTTC
v_call: TRBV7-9
d_call: -
j_call: TRBJ2-6
clone_size: -

cdr3_aa: CASSYPPDQAYEQYF
cdr3_nt: TGTGCCAGCAGTTATCCCCCGGACCAAGCTTACGAGCAGTACTTC
v_call: TRBV6-2/TRBV6-3
d_call: -
j_call: TRBJ2-7
clone_size: -

cdr3_aa: CATSRDLGGRFDNEQFF
cdr3_nt: TGTGCCACCAGCAGAGATCTGGGCGGGAGATTTGACAATGAGCAGTTCTTC
v_call: TRBV15
d_call: TRBD2
j_call: TRBJ2-1
clone_size: -

cdr3_aa: CASSYRGSQPQHF
cdr3_nt: TGTGCCAGCAGCTACAGGGGTAGTCAGCCCCAGCATTTT
v_call: TRBV7-2
d_call: TRBD1
j_call: TRBJ1-5
clone_size: -

cdr3_aa: CASSEGSRGGSPLHF
cdr3_nt: TGTGCCAGCAGTGAAGGGAGCAGGGGAGGATCACCCCTCCACTTT
v_call: TRBV6-1
d_call: -
j_call: TRBJ1-6
clone_size: many

cdr3_aa: CASSQDEADMNTEAFF
cdr3_nt: TGCGCCAGCAGCCAAGATGAGGCGGATATGAACACTGAAGCTTTCTTT
v_call: TRBV4-1
d_call: -
j_call: TRBJ1-1
clone_size: -

cdr3_aa: CSVAVQLNTEAFF
cdr3_nt: TGCAGCGTTGCGGTACAGCTGAACACTGAAGCTTTCTTT
v_call: TRBV29-1
d_call: -
j_call: TRBJ1-1
clone_size: -

cdr3_aa: CSVEPSPGQALTF
cdr3_nt: TGCAGCGTTGAACCCTCCCCCGGACAGGCCCTCACCTTC
v_call: TRBV29-1
d_call: TRBD1
j_call: TRBJ1-2
clone_size: few

cdr3_aa: CASSPVLQETQYF
cdr3_nt: TGTGCCAGCAGCCCCGTACTCCAAGAGACCCAGTACTTC
v_call: TRBV5-4
d_call: -
j_call: TRBJ2-5
clone_size: -

cdr3_aa: CASSFPGQGVHGYTF
cdr3_nt: TGTGCCAGCAGTTTCCCGGGACAAGGGGTCCATGGCTACACCTTC
v_call: TRBV6-2/TRBV6-3
d_call: -
j_call: TRBJ1-2
clone_size: -

cdr3_aa: CASSDTVRSNQPQHF
cdr3_nt: TGTGCCAGCAGTGATACGGTCCGGAGCAATCAGCCCCAGCATTTT
v_call: TRBV2
d_call: -
j_call: TRBJ1-5
clone_size: -

cdr3_aa: CASSLTYGSFNTEAFF
cdr3_nt: TGTGCCAGCAGCTTAACTTACGGGAGCTTTAACACTGAAGCTTTCTTT
v_call: TRBV7-8
d_call: -
j_call: TRBJ1-1
clone_size: -

cdr3_aa: CASSQTGVGNTIYF
cdr3_nt: TGTGCCAGCAGCCAGACAGGGGTCGGAAACACCATATATTTT
v_call: TRBV5-4
d_call: TRBD1
j_call: TRBJ1-3
clone_size: once

cdr3_aa: CASSQVGQQHYGYTF
cdr3_nt: TGCGCCAGCAGCCAAGTTGGACAGCAACACTATGGCTACACCTTC
v_call: TRBV4-1
d_call: -
j_call: TRBJ1-2
clone_size: -

cdr3_aa: CASSLSKVRNTEAFF
cdr3_nt: TGTGCCAGCAGCTTAAGCAAGGTGAGGAACACTGAAGCTTTCTTT
v_call: TRBV7-3
d_call: -
j_call: TRBJ1-1
clone_size: -

cdr3_aa: CASSNRGREGYTF
cdr3_nt: TGTGCCAGCAGTAATAGGGGCAGGGAAGGCTACACCTTC
v_call: TRBV6-5
d_call: -
j_call: TRBJ1-2
clone_size: -

cdr3_aa: CASSLGGFLSNEQFF
cdr3_nt: TGTGCCAGCAGCCTGGGGGGGTTTTTGAGCAATGAGCAGTTCTTC
v_call: TRBV7-2
d_call: TRBD2
j_call: TRBJ2-1
clone_size: -

cdr3_aa: CASSPFGTADTQYF
cdr3_nt: TGTGCCAGCAGCCCCTTCGGGACGGCAGATACGCAGTATTTT
v_call: TRBV11-3
d_call: -
j_call: TRBJ2-3
clone_size: -

cdr3_aa: CASSLEQGRAAYLEQFF
cdr3_nt: TGTGCCAGCAGTCTGGAACAGGGGCGAGCGGCCTACCTTGAGCAGTTCTTC
v_call: TRBV28
d_call: TRBD1
j_call: TRBJ2-1
clone_size: -

cdr3_aa: CASSLSTSTDTQYF
cdr3_nt: TGTGCCAGCAGCTTAAGCACAAGCACAGATACGCAGTATTTT
v_call: TRBV7-9
d_call: -
j_call: TRBJ2-3
clone_size: -

cdr3_aa: CASSSADIRNTEAFF
cdr3_nt: TGTGCCAGCAGTTCTGCCGACATTCGGAACACTGAAGCTTTCTTT
v_call: TRBV6-5
d_call: -
j_call: TRBJ1-1
clone_size: -

cdr3_aa: CASSPPARPGNEQFF
cdr3_nt: TGTGCCAGCTCACCACCGGCCAGACCAGGCAATGAGCAGTTCTTC
v_call: TRBV18
d_call: -
j_call: TRBJ2-1
clone_size: once

cdr3_aa: CASSRPAALETQYF
cdr3_nt: TGTGCCAGCAGCCGTCCGGCGGCTCTAGAGACCCAGTACTTC
v_call: TRBV7-8
d_call: -
j_call: TRBJ2-5
clone_size: -

cdr3_aa: CASSQGDTTNEQFF
cdr3_nt: TGCGCCAGCAGCCAAGGGGACACGACAAATGAGCAGTTCTTC
v_call: TRBV4-1
d_call: -
j_call: TRBJ2-1
clone_size: -

cdr3_aa: CASSLKPTLLNTEAFF
cdr3_nt: TGTGCCAGCAGCTTAAAGCCCACCCTTTTGAACACTGAAGCTTTCTTT
v_call: TRBV7-3
d_call: -
j_call: TRBJ1-1
clone_size: -

cdr3_aa: CASSLDLSTEAFF
cdr3_nt: TGTGCCAGCAGTTTAGATTTGAGCACTGAAGCTTTCTTT
v_call: TRBV12-3/TRBV12-4
d_call: -
j_call: TRBJ1-1
clone_size: -

cdr3_aa: CASSLAGGQNTEAFF
cdr3_nt: TGTGCCAGCAGCTTGGCCGGCGGGCAGAACACTGAAGCTTTCTTT
v_call: TRBV5-1
d_call: -
j_call: TRBJ1-1
clone_size: -

cdr3_aa: CASSGTGRYNSPLHF
cdr3_nt: TGTGCCAGCAGCGGTACAGGGAGATATAATTCACCCCTCCACTTT
v_call: TRBV9
d_call: -
j_call: TRBJ1-6
clone_size: -

cdr3_aa: CASSSRGGYMNTEAFF
cdr3_nt: TGTGCCAGCAGCTCCCGAGGGGGGTACATGAACACTGAAGCTTTCTTT
v_call: TRBV11-3
d_call: -
j_call: TRBJ1-1
clone_size: -

cdr3_aa: CASSLGLGGVVKTQYF
cdr3_nt: TGTGCCAGCAGTTTGGGGCTAGGGGGAGTTGTAAAGACCCAGTACTTC
v_call: TRBV5-1
d_call: -
j_call: TRBJ2-5
clone_size: -

cdr3_aa: CASTKSRGGGSSYNEQFF
cdr3_nt: TGTGCCAGTACCAAGTCCAGGGGGGGTGGGTCGTCCTACAATGAGCAGTTCTTC
v_call: TRBV19
d_call: -
j_call: TRBJ2-1
clone_size: -

cdr3_aa: CASSPPTGPYPDTQYF
cdr3_nt: TGTGCCAGCTCACCACCCACGGGACCCTACCCAGATACGCAGTATTTT
v_call: TRBV18
d_call: -
j_call: TRBJ2-3
clone_size: few

cdr3_aa: CATKRDREDTIYF
cdr3_nt: TGTGCCACCAAGAGGGACAGGGAGGACACCATATATTTT
v_call: TRBV2
d_call: TRBD1
j_call: TRBJ1-3
clone_size: -

cdr3_aa: CSASPGLSRSYNEQFF
cdr3_nt: TGCAGTGCTAGTCCCGGACTATCCCGCTCCTACAATGAGCAGTTCTTC
v_call: TRBV20-1
d_call: -
j_call: TRBJ2-1
clone_size: -

cdr3_aa: CASIREANEKLFF
cdr3_nt: TGTGCCAGCATCCGGGAAGCTAATGAAAAACTGTTTTTT
v_call: TRBV7-9
d_call: -
j_call: TRBJ1-4
clone_size: -

cdr3_aa: CASRGGRNQPQHF
cdr3_nt: TGTGCCAGTAGAGGCGGGCGCAATCAGCCCCAGCATTTT
v_call: TRBV19
d_call: -
j_call: TRBJ1-5
clone_size: few

cdr3_aa: CASRETGAGNTIYF
cdr3_nt: TGTGCCAGCAGAGAGACAGGGGCTGGAAACACCATATATTTT
v_call: TRBV6-5
d_call: TRBD1
j_call: TRBJ1-3
clone_size: -